The 6 T cell receptor beta chains below all came from one sample that was sequenced in a study of cytomegalovirus exposure and HLA in healthy donors. Measured with immunoSEQ multiplex PCR; TCRdb has only the in-frame clones, and not every one. The sample comprises 90,000 to 130,000 clones, around 85% of which are singletons, and about 3% rests with the top ten. The sample was PBMCs. The receptors come from a woman in her late teens or twenties in good health and CMV-seronegative.

This clone was counted many times. The chain recombines TRBV20-1 with TRBJ1-2, with TRBD1 identical over 7 bases. Trimming removed 8 bases from V and 5 bases from J; junction bases left unmatched: 5. The CDR3 covers 11 residues. The germline V gene encodes CDR1 DFQATT and CDR2 SNEGSKA (reference sequence). The CDR3: CSTQGIYGYTF. DNA of the CDR3: TGCAGTACACAGGGGATTTATGGCTACACCTTC.

The V and J genes are TRBV15 and TRBJ1-5; the match to TRBD1 covers 8 bases. Germline V gene sequence: CDR1 LNHNV, CDR2 YYDKDF (reference sequence). With V trimmed by 6 bases and J by 7 bases, 5 bases remained unmatched. The CDR3 covers 13 residues. Here the CDR3 DNA reads TGTGCCACCAGACAGCAGGGGGCCCAGCCCCAGCATTTT. Encoded protein: CATRQQGAQPQHF.

This sequence joins TRBV27 and TRBJ2-3; D may be TRBD1 (6 bases). This CDR3 is 17 amino acids long. Looked up from germline, CDR1 is MNHEY and CDR2 is SMNVEV (reference sequence). Between the trimmed V and J ends, which lost 4 bases and 3 bases, there was a span of 20 bases. CDR3 in amino acids: CASSSLPTGVWTDTQYF. The DNA for the CDR3 is TGTGCCAGCAGTTCCCTCCCGACAGGCGTATGGACAGATACGCAGTATTTT.

V usage is TRBV19 and J usage is TRBJ1-2; possible D gene TRBD1, 5 bases. V was clipped by 3 bases and J by 6 bases, with 8 bases between them. Germline V gene sequence: CDR1 LNHDA, CDR2 SQIVND (reference sequence). The length of the CDR3 is 12 residues. CDR3 bases: TGTGCCAGTAGTATTTGGGGGGATGGCTACACCTTC. Its translation is CASSIWGDGYTF.

The V and J genes are TRBV29-1 and TRBJ2-5, with a possible D match to TRBD1 (6 bases). The CDR3 has 12 amino acids. The V end lost 6 bases, the J end lost 4 bases, and 12 bases lay between the germline ends. Germline CDR1 and CDR2: SQVTM and ANQGSEA. The DNA of the CDR3 is TGCAGCGTAACCGGGGACACAGAGACCCAGTACTTC. Its translation: CSVTGDTETQYF.

The chain has TRBV18 and TRBJ2-3; 10 bases line up with TRBD2. The CDR3 totals 15 residues. Germline CDR1 is KGHSH and CDR2 is LQKENI. Trimming took 5 bases from V and 0 from J; bases not matched to a gene: 2. This chain's CDR3 is CASSSSGGSTDTQYF. The CDR3 nucleotides are TGTGCCAGCTCATCTAGCGGGGGTAGCACAGATACGCAGTATTTT.